A single sample is the source of the 10 T cell receptor beta chains below, sequenced in a study of cytomegalovirus exposure and HLA in healthy donors. The PCR was carried out with 60 Vbeta primers and 13 Jbeta primers. Generated by immunoSEQ multiplex PCR, the TCRdb table keeps only in-frame clones and is missing some. This table holds more than 150,000 clones, 84% found once. The sample comprised PBMCs. These receptors came from a woman between 50 and 59 years old in good health and CMV-seropositive.

CDR3 nucleotides: TGCGCCAGCAGCCAAGGCCTAGGTGAGCCGGCGATCGAGCAGTACTTC. Protein: CASSQGLGEPAIEQYF. J is TRBJ2-7 and V is TRBV4-1; D uncertain. CDR3 size: 16 residues. CDR1 is MGHRA, CDR2 YSYEKL, per germline. Trimming pared 1 base from V and 6 bases from J, leaving 19 bases between.

The table lists this clone with a count of one. The rearrangement joins TRBV13 to TRBJ1-1; the D is unclear. The CDR3 extends over 13 amino acids. Germline CDR1 and CDR2: PRHDT and FYEKMQ (reference sequence). V gave up 0 bases and J gave up 6 bases, with 8 bases separating them. CDR3 sequence (DNA): TGTGCCAGCAGCTTAGGGGCGGCCTCTGAAGCTTTCTTT. Translation gives CASSLGAASEAFF. The variable domain in full, with the rest retrieved from reference TRBV13 and TRBJ1-1, is AAGVIQSPRHLIKEKRETATLKCYPIPRHDTVYWYQQGPGQDPQFLISFYEKMQSDKGSIPDRFSAQQFSDYHSELNMSSLELGDSALYFCASSLGAASEAFFGQGTRLTVV.

This clone was counted between two and nine times. CDR3 DNA sequence: TGCGCCAGCAGCCAGGAACAGGGAAACACCATATATTTT. It codes for CASSQEQGNTIYF. The chain is built from TRBV4-1 and TRBJ1-3; D unclear. Trimming took off 3 bases at V and 4 bases at J, with 7 bases between the two ends. This CDR3 spans 13 amino acids. Germline-derived CDR1 and CDR2 are MGHRA and YSYEKL.

To note about this clone: The germline gene is not matched at one end of the junction; a read error may be the cause. This rearrangement joins TRBV7-9 to TRBJ1-2; D is ambiguous. The germline CDR1 and CDR2 sequences are SEHNR and FQNEAQ (reference sequence). The CDR3 consists of 14 residues. CDR3 DNA sequence: TGTTCCAGCAGCCTATCTACTGGTACCTATGGCTACACCTTC. Encoded protein: CSSSLSTGTYGYTF.

The genes are TRBV21-1 and TRBJ1-1; TRBD1 is the table's D call and was not checked against the DNA. TRBV21-1 is a pseudogene locus. The CDR3 runs to 18 residues. CDR3 protein: CASSKTPRWGQVSTEAFF. In nucleotides, the CDR3 is TGTGCCAGCAGCAAAACCCCCAGGTGGGGGCAGGTGAGCACTGAAGCTTTCTTT.

This clone was picked up one time. The V call is TRBV4-2, the J call TRBJ2-2; 9 nucleotides line up with TRBD2. The CDR3 contains 16 residues. With V trimmed by 1 base and J by 0 bases, 0 bases remained unmatched. Germline lookup yields CDR1 LGHNA and CDR2 YNFKEQ. CDR3 sequence (DNA): TGTGCCAGCAGCCAAGTAGCGGGGGCGAACACCGGGGAGCTGTTTTTT. Its translation: CASSQVAGANTGELFF.

This sequence joins TRBV27 and TRBJ2-1; 7 bases align to TRBD1. This CDR3 is built from 14 residues. Germline V gene data show CDR1 as MNHEY and CDR2 as SMNVEV (reference sequence). With V trimmed by 7 bases and J by 4 bases, 7 bases remained unmatched. CDR3 coding DNA: TGTGCCAGCAAGGGGGCTTACGCTTACAATGAGCAGTTCTTC. Translation: CASKGAYAYNEQFF.

The J gene is TRBJ1-2, the V gene TRBV29-1; TRBD1 might be the D (6 bases). Germline CDR1 reads SQVTM; CDR2 reads ANQGSEA. The CDR3 runs to 12 residues. V lost 7 bases to trimming and J lost 3 bases, with 12 bases between them. CDR3 nucleotide sequence: TGCAGCGGGGTACAGGGTGACTATGGCTACACCTTC. This encodes CSGVQGDYGYTF.

The chain carries TRBV18 and TRBJ2-7, with 11 bases aligning to TRBD1. The germline CDR1 and CDR2 sequences are KGHSH and LQKENI. This CDR3 contains 13 residues. J lost 5 bases, V lost 9 bases, and 6 bases had no gene match. The CDR3 nucleotides read TGTGCCAGTGGACAGGGGGCCCAGGACGAGCAGTACTTC. Translated, it gives CASGQGAQDEQYF.

The rearrangement uses TRBV7-2 and TRBJ2-3, with TRBD2 identical over 14 bases. Losses at the gene ends were 4 bases for V and 8 bases for J; bases not matched to a gene: 11. The CDR3 is made up of 17 amino acids. CDR1 and CDR2 from the germline V gene are SGHTA and FQGNSA. Here the CDR3 DNA reads TGTGCCAGCAGCTCAGGGACTAGCGGGGGCCAGCGGGGTACGCAGTATTTT. Translation: CASSSGTSGGQRGTQYF.